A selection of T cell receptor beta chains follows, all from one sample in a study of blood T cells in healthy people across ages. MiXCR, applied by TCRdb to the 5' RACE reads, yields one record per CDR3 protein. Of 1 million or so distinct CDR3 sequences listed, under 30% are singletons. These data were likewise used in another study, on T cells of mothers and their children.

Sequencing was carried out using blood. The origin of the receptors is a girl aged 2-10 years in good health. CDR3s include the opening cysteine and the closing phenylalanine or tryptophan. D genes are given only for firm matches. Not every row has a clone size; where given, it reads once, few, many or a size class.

DNA: TGTGCCAGCCAACCCTCGAGCTACAATGAGCAGTTCTTC
CDR3: CASQPSSYNEQFF
J: TRBJ2-1
V: TRBV12-3/TRBV12-4
length: 13
D: .
size: few

DNA: TGCAGCGTTCTTGGCCTACGGGGTGAAGCTTTCTTT
CDR3: CSVLGLRGEAFF
J: TRBJ1-1
V: TRBV29-1
length: 12
D: .
size: few

DNA: TGTGCCAGCAGAGATTGGACAGAGGGGGAGACCCAGTACTTC
CDR3: CASRDWTEGETQYF
J: TRBJ2-5
V: TRBV2
length: 14
D: .
size: few

DNA: .
CDR3: CASSFGSGQAFF
J: TRBJ1-1
V: TRBV7-9
length: 12
D: .
size: .

DNA: TGTGCCAGCAGCCCCCCGACTGACAGGGGGCGTCAGCCCCAGCATTTT
CDR3: CASSPPTDRGRQPQHF
J: TRBJ1-5
V: TRBV7-6
length: 16
D: TRBD1
size: few

DNA: TGTGCTAGTGGTTTGGTGGTAGCTAGCGGCCTTGAGCAGTTCTTC
CDR3: CASGLVVASGLEQFF
J: TRBJ2-1
V: TRBV12-5
length: 15
D: TRBD2
size: .

DNA: TGTGCCATCCGGGACGGAGGGTACAATGAGCAGTTCTTC
CDR3: CAIRDGGYNEQFF
J: TRBJ2-1
V: TRBV10-3
length: 13
D: .
size: few

DNA: TGTGCCAGTAGTATTTTCGAGGGAATGGCAGATACGCAGTATTTT
CDR3: CASSIFEGMADTQYF
J: TRBJ2-3
V: TRBV19
length: 15
D: .
size: .

DNA: TGTGCCAGCAGTTTGGGAGGATCCTACGGCATTCAGTACTTC
CDR3: CASSLGGSYGIQYF
J: TRBJ2-4
V: TRBV27
length: 14
D: .
size: .

DNA: TGTGCCACCCTTATGGGGGGAGTCCCGAACACTGAAGCTTTCTTT
CDR3: CATLMGGVPNTEAFF
J: TRBJ1-1
V: TRBV6-1
length: 15
D: .
size: .

DNA: TGTGCCAGCACCTCGCGGGGCCACTACAATGAGCAGTTCTTC
CDR3: CASTSRGHYNEQFF
J: TRBJ2-1
V: TRBV12-3/TRBV12-4
length: 14
D: .
size: .

DNA: TGCAGCGTTGGATTCGACTACACTGAAGCTTTCTTT
CDR3: CSVGFDYTEAFF
J: TRBJ1-1
V: TRBV29-1
length: 12
D: .
size: .

DNA: TGTGCCACCAGCAGAGACTGGGATAAGCAGTTCTTC
CDR3: CATSRDWDKQFF
J: TRBJ2-1
V: TRBV15
length: 12
D: .
size: few

DNA: TGCAGTGCTAAAAACAGGGGCTCTAACTATGGCTACACCTTC
CDR3: CSAKNRGSNYGYTF
J: TRBJ1-2
V: TRBV20-1
length: 14
D: TRBD1
size: .

DNA: TGCGCCAGCAGCTTGGGGGACAGCTTCTATGGCTACACCTTC
CDR3: CASSLGDSFYGYTF
J: TRBJ1-2
V: TRBV5-1
length: 14
D: TRBD1
size: .

DNA: TGTGCCAGCAGCCGTGGGACAAATGAGCAGTTCTTC
CDR3: CASSRGTNEQFF
J: TRBJ2-1
V: TRBV6-2/TRBV6-3
length: 12
D: .
size: few

DNA: TGCAGCGTTGGTCCCGGACAGGGGGCTGGCAATGAGCAGTTCTTC
CDR3: CSVGPGQGAGNEQFF
J: TRBJ2-1
V: TRBV29-1
length: 15
D: TRBD1
size: few

DNA: TGTGCCATCAGTGAGTCGACGTTGATTGGAGAGCTGTTTTTT
CDR3: CAISESTLIGELFF
J: TRBJ2-2
V: TRBV10-3
length: 14
D: .
size: many

DNA: TGCAGTGCTAGTGAAGACGGGCAGTTCTTC
CDR3: CSASEDGQFF
J: TRBJ2-1
V: TRBV20-1
length: 10
D: .
size: .

DNA: TGCAGCGCCCCAAACAGCGGGGAAGGCTACACCTTC
CDR3: CSAPNSGEGYTF
J: TRBJ1-2
V: TRBV29-1
length: 12
D: .
size: .

DNA: TGCAGCGCTGGGACAGGGGAATGGGAGCAGTACTTC
CDR3: CSAGTGEWEQYF
J: TRBJ2-7
V: TRBV29-1
length: 12
D: TRBD1
size: few

DNA: TGTGCCAGCAGCACCCAAAATCCGGGACAGGGCCACTGCACCTTC
CDR3: CASSTQNPGQGHCTF
J: TRBJ1-2
V: TRBV7-2
length: 15
D: TRBD1
size: few

DNA: TGTGCCAGCAGCCGAGGGGTCAGCCAAGAGACCCAGTACTTC
CDR3: CASSRGVSQETQYF
J: TRBJ2-5
V: TRBV9
length: 14
D: .
size: .

DNA: TGTGCCAGCAGTTTAGATGGGACAGGGAACAACGAGCAGTACTTC
CDR3: CASSLDGTGNNEQYF
J: TRBJ2-7
V: TRBV12-3/TRBV12-4
length: 15
D: TRBD1
size: .

DNA: TGCAGTGCTAGGGCGCGCTACGAGCAGTACTTC
CDR3: CSARARYEQYF
J: TRBJ2-7
V: TRBV20-1
length: 11
D: .
size: .

DNA: TGCAGTGCTAGGGATATCGGGCCTCCTGAAAAAACCTACGAGCAGTACTTC
CDR3: CSARDIGPPEKTYEQYF
J: TRBJ2-7
V: TRBV20-1
length: 17
D: .
size: few

DNA: TGTGCCAGCAGCCAGAGCGGGACAAAAGAGACCCAGTACTTC
CDR3: CASSQSGTKETQYF
J: TRBJ2-5
V: TRBV3-1
length: 14
D: .
size: .

DNA: TGCGCCAGCAAATCACAGGGGGCGCCGGGAAACACCATATATTTT
CDR3: CASKSQGAPGNTIYF
J: TRBJ1-3
V: TRBV5-1
length: 15
D: TRBD1
size: once

DNA: TGTGCCAGCAGCCCCGACAGGGGGCTGGGGAATGAGCAGTTCTTC
CDR3: CASSPDRGLGNEQFF
J: TRBJ2-1
V: TRBV7-8
length: 15
D: TRBD1
size: few

DNA: TGCAGTGCTAGAACAGATACGCAGTATTTT
CDR3: CSARTDTQYF
J: TRBJ2-3
V: TRBV20-1
length: 10
D: .
size: many

DNA: TGCGCCAGCAGCCAAGAAGCTTCGGAAGGGGGCTGGATAAATGAGCAGTTCTTC
CDR3: CASSQEASEGGWINEQFF
J: TRBJ2-1
V: TRBV4-3
length: 18
D: TRBD1
size: few

DNA: TGTGCCAGCAGCTTGGGAGGGGGCAAGACCCAGTACTTC
CDR3: CASSLGGGKTQYF
J: TRBJ2-5
V: TRBV5-6
length: 13
D: TRBD1
size: .

DNA: TGTGCCAGCAGTGAAGCTCCCTCCTCCTACGAGCAGTACTTC
CDR3: CASSEAPSSYEQYF
J: TRBJ2-7
V: TRBV6-1
length: 14
D: .
size: many

DNA: TGTGCCAGCAGCGTAGAGGGTACGGGCCTACCCTACAATGAGCAGTTCTTC
CDR3: CASSVEGTGLPYNEQFF
J: TRBJ2-1
V: TRBV9
length: 17
D: .
size: few

DNA: TGTGCCAGCAGCTCACTAACCGGGGATAGCAATCAGCCCCAGCATTTT
CDR3: CASSSLTGDSNQPQHF
J: TRBJ1-5
V: TRBV7-9
length: 16
D: .
size: .

DNA: TGCAGCGTCGGTACCGGGACAGGTTTCGGTACAGATACGCAGTATTTT
CDR3: CSVGTGTGFGTDTQYF
J: TRBJ2-3
V: TRBV29-1
length: 16
D: TRBD1
size: .

DNA: TGTGCCAGCAGCGAGGACGGAGTGGGGTTCAATGAGCAGTTCTTC
CDR3: CASSEDGVGFNEQFF
J: TRBJ2-1
V: TRBV6-1
length: 15
D: .
size: .

DNA: TGCAGTGCTAACAGCGGACCCCAAGAGACCCAGTACTTC
CDR3: CSANSGPQETQYF
J: TRBJ2-5
V: TRBV20-1
length: 13
D: .
size: few

DNA: TGCGCCACCAAGAGCAGCGGGAGGGCAGATACGCAGTATTTT
CDR3: CATKSSGRADTQYF
J: TRBJ2-3
V: TRBV5-1
length: 14
D: TRBD2
size: few

DNA: TGTGCCAGCAACGGACAGGGTGAAGCTTTCTTT
CDR3: CASNGQGEAFF
J: TRBJ1-1
V: TRBV27
length: 11
D: TRBD1
size: .